The present T cell receptor beta chain was sequenced within a study of CD8+CD57+ T cells in acquired aplastic anemia. Germline lookup yields CDR1 SQVTM and CDR2 ANQGSEA. CDR3 length equals 13 residues. The ends were cut back, 4 bases at V and 6 bases at J, with 16 bases in the middle. The sequenced patients had an expansion of CD8+CD57+ cells seen by flow cytometry. Every one of the patients had aplastic anemia (severe, acquired). General study points: Patients shared twenty-nine CD8+ CDR3 sequences with controls. Patients were compared with controls for CD8+ Simpson's diversity, and no significant difference emerged.

TCR beta VDJ combinations and CDR3 sequences were profiled from genomic DNA. TCRdb redid the calling of the reads with MiXCR, one entry per CDR3 protein. Of approximately 180,000 distinct CDR3 sequences in the sample, about three fifths were seen once. About this clonotype itself: Its antigen is unidentified.

Sample: sorted CD4+, CD8+, or CD8+CD57+ T cells (not recorded which) from PBMCs. The V call is TRBV29-1, the J call TRBJ2-7; D remains ambiguous. This TCR came from a human donor with aplastic anemia. CDR3 sequence: CSVGLGRSVEQYF. DNA for the CDR3: TGCAGCGTTGGGTTGGGCCGTTCTGTCGAGCAGTACTTC.